This T cell receptor beta chain derives from a study of response to subunit inactivated influenza vaccine. One entry per CDR3 protein, called by TCRdb with MiXCR from the RT-PCR reads. There are around 570,000 distinct CDR3 sequences in the sample; less than 8% occur only once, and 10% to 15% lies in the top ten. Regarding the study as a whole: Only a handful of new T cells, the authors suggested, are recruited with each seasonal influenza vaccination.

This clonotype appeared many times. The target antigen is unknown. With 5 bases removed from V and 7 bases from J, the gap between germline ends came to 13 bases. This CDR3 contains 12 residues. The germline V gene has CDR1 GTSNPN and CDR2 SVGIG (reference sequence). This TCR came from a man in his fifties or sixties who received an inactivated influenza vaccine. The rearrangement joins TRBV30 to TRBJ2-3; no reliable D call. The sequencing here drew on PBMCs from blood, taken less than 25 months after vaccination. The chain's CDR3 is CAWEAGMNTQYF. In DNA, the CDR3 is TGTGCCTGGGAGGCTGGCATGAATACGCAGTATTTT.